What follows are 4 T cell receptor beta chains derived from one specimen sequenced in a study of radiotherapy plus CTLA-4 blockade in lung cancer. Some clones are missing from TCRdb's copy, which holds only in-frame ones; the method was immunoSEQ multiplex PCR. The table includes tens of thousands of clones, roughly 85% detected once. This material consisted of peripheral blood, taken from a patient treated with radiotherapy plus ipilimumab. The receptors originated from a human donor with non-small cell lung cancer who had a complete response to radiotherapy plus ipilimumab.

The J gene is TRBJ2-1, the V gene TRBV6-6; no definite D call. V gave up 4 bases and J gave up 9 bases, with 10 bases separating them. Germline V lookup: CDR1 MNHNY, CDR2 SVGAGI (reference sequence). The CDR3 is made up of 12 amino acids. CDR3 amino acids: CASSSWSAEQFF. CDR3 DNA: TGTGCCAGCAGTTCTTGGTCGGCTGAGCAGTTCTTC.

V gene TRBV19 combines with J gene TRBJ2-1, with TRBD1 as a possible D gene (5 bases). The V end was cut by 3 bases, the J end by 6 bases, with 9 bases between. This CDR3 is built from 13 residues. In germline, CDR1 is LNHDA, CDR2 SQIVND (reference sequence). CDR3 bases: TGTGCCAGTAGTATGGTTGACAGCAATGAGCAGTTCTTC. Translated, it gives CASSMVDSNEQFF. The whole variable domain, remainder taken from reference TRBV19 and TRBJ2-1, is DGGITQSPKYLFRKEGQNVTLSCEQNLNHDAMYWYRQDPGQGLRLIYYSQIVNDFQKGDIAEGYSVSREKKESFPLTVTSAQKNPTAFYLCASSMVDSNEQFFGPGTRLTVL.

DNA for the CDR3: TGTGCCAGCAGGCGGACAGGGAAAGATAATTCACCCCTCCACTTT. As protein: CASRRTGKDNSPLHF. The chain employs TRBV2 and TRBJ1-6; the match to TRBD1 covers 8 bases. Germline CDR1 and CDR2: SNHLY and FYNNEI. The CDR3 contains 15 residues. V shed 6 bases and J 5 bases; nucleotides not matched to a gene: 6.

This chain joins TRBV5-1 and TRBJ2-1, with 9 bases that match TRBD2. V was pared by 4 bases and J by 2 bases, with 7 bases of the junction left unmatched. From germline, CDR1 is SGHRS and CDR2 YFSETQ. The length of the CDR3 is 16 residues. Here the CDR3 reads CASSQSSGGAYNEQFF. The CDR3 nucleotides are TGCGCCAGCAGCCAAAGTAGCGGGGGAGCCTACAATGAGCAGTTCTTC.